This T cell receptor (beta chain) was captured in a study of blood T cell repertoires in COVID-19. Study-wide context: Acute and convalescent COVID-19 specimens originated in the United States, Italy and Spain. Nucleic acid was either cDNA or gDNA, and it came from T cells, B-cell-depleted T cells, or PBMCs.

Original data processing: Reference gene primer amplification in the assay estimated nucleated cell counts. Assay used: immunoSEQ multiplex PCR; TCRdb lists only in-frame clones, some missing. For V, J and clone size, that table is used; D and trimming come from the DNA. The sample yields over 150,000 clones, about 89% seen once. The CDR3 extends over 18 amino acids. Germline V gene data show CDR1 as LNHDA and CDR2 as SQIVND (reference sequence). The ends lost 4 bases at V and 8 bases at J; junction bases unmatched: 15. The sample consisted of peripheral blood. The receptor was derived from a man aged 18 to 30 who had recovered from COVID-19. The J gene is TRBJ2-1, the V gene TRBV19; the match to TRBD2 covers 12 bases. The CDR3 coding sequence is TGTGCCAGTAGTACAATAACCTCTAGCGGGAGGGCCGCCCATGAGCAGTTCTTC. Translation: CASSTITSSGRAAHEQFF.